These T cell receptor beta chains were read from a single sample in a study of T cell responses to AZD1222 COVID-19 vaccine. Assay: immunoSEQ multiplex PCR; the TCRdb copy retains only in-frame clones and omits some. This table has 140,000 to 150,000 clones, approximately 91% appearing once. The material sequenced was peripheral blood, taken 28 days after the second AZD1222 dose. The receptors were sampled from an adult who received the AZD1222 COVID-19 vaccine. Each CDR3 is given with its conserved first and last residue. The order of the fields is clone size, V gene, D gene, CDR3 length, J gene, CDR3 protein, CDR3 DNA. D genes are given only for firm matches. Not every row has a clone size; where given, it reads once, few, many or a size class.

clone size: once
V gene: TRBV5-5
D gene: TRBD1
CDR3 length: 16
J gene: TRBJ2-1
CDR3 protein: CASSSRQGTGVNEQFF
CDR3 DNA: TGTGCCAGCAGCTCCCGCCAAGGGACAGGGGTCAATGAGCAGTTCTTC

clone size: -
V gene: TRBV7-2
D gene: TRBD2
CDR3 length: 15
J gene: TRBJ2-3
CDR3 protein: CASSLGGSGGDTQYF
CDR3 DNA: TGTGCCAGCAGCTTAGGGGGTTCGGGGGGAGATACGCAGTATTTT

clone size: few
V gene: TRBV5-1
D gene: -
CDR3 length: 13
J gene: TRBJ2-7
CDR3 protein: CASSLEQPNQQYF
CDR3 DNA: TGCGCCAGCAGCTTGGAGCAGCCTAATCAGCAGTACTTC

clone size: -
V gene: TRBV5-1
D gene: -
CDR3 length: 15
J gene: TRBJ1-3
CDR3 protein: CASSLEGLYRNTIYF
CDR3 DNA: TGCGCCAGCAGCTTGGAGGGGTTATATCGAAACACCATATATTTT

clone size: -
V gene: TRBV6-2/TRBV6-3
D gene: TRBD1
CDR3 length: 16
J gene: TRBJ2-1
CDR3 protein: CASSFYRTGVYNEQFF
CDR3 DNA: TGTGCCAGCAGTTTTTATCGGACAGGGGTCTACAATGAGCAGTTCTTC

clone size: once
V gene: TRBV5-1
D gene: -
CDR3 length: 14
J gene: TRBJ2-1
CDR3 protein: CASSLGPRNNEQFF
CDR3 DNA: TGCGCCAGCAGCTTGGGTCCGCGGAACAATGAGCAGTTCTTC

clone size: -
V gene: TRBV20-1
D gene: -
CDR3 length: 12
J gene: TRBJ2-1
CDR3 protein: CSASPILDRQFF
CDR3 DNA: TGCAGTGCTAGTCCCATCCTGGACAGGCAGTTCTTC

clone size: -
V gene: TRBV6-1
D gene: TRBD2
CDR3 length: 18
J gene: TRBJ2-6
CDR3 protein: CASSERLAGGTGANVLTF
CDR3 DNA: TGTGCCAGCAGTGAACGACTAGCAGGAGGTACTGGGGCCAACGTCCTGACTTTC

clone size: -
V gene: TRBV6-5
D gene: TRBD1
CDR3 length: 13
J gene: TRBJ1-2
CDR3 protein: CASTRTGGYGYTF
CDR3 DNA: TGTGCCAGCACCCGGACAGGGGGATATGGCTACACCTTC

clone size: -
V gene: TRBV11-1
D gene: TRBD1
CDR3 length: 14
J gene: TRBJ1-1
CDR3 protein: CASSRQGRGTEAFF
CDR3 DNA: TGTGCCAGCAGCCGACAGGGGCGGGGGACTGAAGCTTTCTTT

clone size: -
V gene: TRBV5-6
D gene: -
CDR3 length: 13
J gene: TRBJ1-2
CDR3 protein: CASSFYSKGGYTF
CDR3 DNA: TGTGCCAGCAGCTTTTACAGTAAGGGCGGCTACACCTTC

clone size: -
V gene: TRBV6-5
D gene: -
CDR3 length: 16
J gene: TRBJ2-7
CDR3 protein: CASSYSVGGESYEQYF
CDR3 DNA: TGTGCCAGCAGTTACAGCGTAGGGGGGGAATCTTACGAGCAGTACTTC

clone size: -
V gene: TRBV4-1
D gene: TRBD2
CDR3 length: 15
J gene: TRBJ2-5
CDR3 protein: CASSQASGEWETQYF
CDR3 DNA: TGCGCCAGCAGCCAAGCGAGCGGGGAATGGGAGACCCAGTACTTC

clone size: -
V gene: TRBV4-1
D gene: -
CDR3 length: 16
J gene: TRBJ1-1
CDR3 protein: CASSQTEQGMNTEAFF
CDR3 DNA: TGCGCCAGCAGCCAGACCGAACAGGGTATGAACACTGAAGCTTTCTTT

clone size: few
V gene: TRBV5-6
D gene: TRBD1
CDR3 length: 16
J gene: TRBJ1-1
CDR3 protein: CASSPLGGGGGTEAFF
CDR3 DNA: TGTGCCAGCAGCCCTCTAGGGGGCGGTGGGGGCACTGAAGCTTTCTTT

clone size: -
V gene: TRBV3-1/TRBV3-2
D gene: -
CDR3 length: 14
J gene: TRBJ1-1
CDR3 protein: CASSLPSGNTEAFF
CDR3 DNA: TGTGCCAGCAGCCTTCCAAGCGGGAACACTGAAGCTTTCTTT

clone size: -
V gene: TRBV7-9
D gene: TRBD1
CDR3 length: 13
J gene: TRBJ1-6
CDR3 protein: CASSSTGGSPLHF
CDR3 DNA: TGTGCCAGCAGCTCTACAGGGGGCTCACCCCTCCACTTT

clone size: -
V gene: TRBV7-9
D gene: TRBD1
CDR3 length: 14
J gene: TRBJ1-1
CDR3 protein: CASSFQGGNTEAFF
CDR3 DNA: TGTGCCAGCAGCTTCCAGGGGGGGAACACTGAAGCTTTCTTT

clone size: -
V gene: TRBV2
D gene: TRBD1
CDR3 length: 13
J gene: TRBJ1-1
CDR3 protein: CASKTGGNTEAFF
CDR3 DNA: TGTGCCAGCAAGACAGGGGGGAACACTGAAGCTTTCTTT

clone size: -
V gene: TRBV19
D gene: -
CDR3 length: 14
J gene: TRBJ1-3
CDR3 protein: CASSRGTSGNTIYF
CDR3 DNA: TGTGCCAGTTCCCGGGGCACCTCTGGAAACACCATATATTTT

clone size: -
V gene: TRBV7-3
D gene: -
CDR3 length: 13
J gene: TRBJ1-1
CDR3 protein: CASSLFLEGEAFF
CDR3 DNA: TGTGCCAGCAGCTTGTTTTTAGAGGGGGAAGCTTTCTTT

clone size: -
V gene: TRBV12-3/TRBV12-4
D gene: TRBD1
CDR3 length: 12
J gene: TRBJ1-2
CDR3 protein: CASRDRVDGYTF
CDR3 DNA: TGTGCCAGCAGGGACAGGGTCGACGGCTACACCTTC

clone size: once
V gene: TRBV7-9
D gene: -
CDR3 length: 14
J gene: TRBJ1-1
CDR3 protein: CASSLALANTEAFF
CDR3 DNA: TGTGCCAGCAGCTTAGCATTGGCGAACACTGAAGCTTTCTTT

clone size: -
V gene: TRBV5-1
D gene: -
CDR3 length: 13
J gene: TRBJ2-1
CDR3 protein: CASKFQGANEQFF
CDR3 DNA: TGCGCCAGCAAGTTTCAGGGAGCCAATGAGCAGTTCTTC

clone size: -
V gene: TRBV7-8
D gene: TRBD2
CDR3 length: 14
J gene: TRBJ2-7
CDR3 protein: CASSSGTSTYEQYF
CDR3 DNA: TGTGCCAGCAGCTCCGGGACTAGCACCTACGAGCAGTACTTC

clone size: -
V gene: TRBV4-1
D gene: -
CDR3 length: 14
J gene: TRBJ1-6
CDR3 protein: CASSQGPHNSPLHF
CDR3 DNA: TGCGCCAGCAGCCAGGGACCCCATAATTCACCCCTCCACTTT

clone size: -
V gene: TRBV24-1
D gene: -
CDR3 length: 15
J gene: TRBJ1-5
CDR3 protein: CATSDLNGRNQPQHF
CDR3 DNA: TGTGCCACCAGTGATTTGAACGGGAGAAATCAGCCCCAGCATTTT

clone size: once
V gene: TRBV7-4
D gene: -
CDR3 length: 13
J gene: TRBJ2-5
CDR3 protein: CASSFPVQETQYF
CDR3 DNA: TGTGCCAGCAGCTTCCCAGTACAAGAGACCCAGTACTTC

clone size: -
V gene: TRBV7-8
D gene: -
CDR3 length: 15
J gene: TRBJ1-3
CDR3 protein: CASRRTVGQGNTIYF
CDR3 DNA: TGTGCCAGCAGACGGACAGTGGGGCAGGGAAACACCATATATTTT

clone size: -
V gene: TRBV2
D gene: -
CDR3 length: 15
J gene: TRBJ1-2
CDR3 protein: CASSALLEGGYGYTF
CDR3 DNA: TGTGCCAGCAGTGCCCTTCTTGAAGGGGGCTATGGCTACACCTTC

clone size: -
V gene: TRBV9
D gene: -
CDR3 length: 14
J gene: TRBJ1-5
CDR3 protein: CASSPGTTNQPQHF
CDR3 DNA: TGTGCCAGCAGCCCGGGGACAACGAATCAGCCCCAGCATTTT

clone size: -
V gene: TRBV6-5
D gene: -
CDR3 length: 16
J gene: TRBJ1-1
CDR3 protein: CASSFFKTGMNTEAFF
CDR3 DNA: TGTGCCAGCAGTTTTTTCAAGACAGGAATGAACACTGAAGCTTTCTTT

clone size: -
V gene: TRBV7-9
D gene: -
CDR3 length: 13
J gene: TRBJ2-3
CDR3 protein: CASSGGLPDTQYF
CDR3 DNA: TGTGCCAGCAGCGGAGGACTTCCAGATACGCAGTATTTT

clone size: -
V gene: TRBV5-1
D gene: -
CDR3 length: 14
J gene: TRBJ1-1
CDR3 protein: CASSPQRGGTEAFF
CDR3 DNA: TGCGCCAGCAGCCCGCAAAGGGGAGGTACTGAAGCTTTCTTT

clone size: -
V gene: TRBV4-1
D gene: -
CDR3 length: 15
J gene: TRBJ2-7
CDR3 protein: CASSQARGPPYEQYF
CDR3 DNA: TGCGCCAGCAGCCAAGCACGGGGGCCACCCTACGAGCAGTACTTC

clone size: -
V gene: TRBV7-2
D gene: TRBD2
CDR3 length: 18
J gene: TRBJ2-3
CDR3 protein: CASSLTAGSGGARDTQYF
CDR3 DNA: TGTGCCAGCAGCTTAACCGCGGGTAGCGGGGGGGCCCGAGATACGCAGTATTTT

clone size: once
V gene: TRBV5-1
D gene: -
CDR3 length: 15
J gene: TRBJ2-5
CDR3 protein: CASSPLGLPLETQYF
CDR3 DNA: TGCGCCAGCAGCCCCCTAGGGCTCCCTTTAGAGACCCAGTACTTC

clone size: -
V gene: TRBV27
D gene: TRBD1
CDR3 length: 14
J gene: TRBJ1-1
CDR3 protein: CASRGGRGDTEAFF
CDR3 DNA: TGTGCCAGCAGAGGGGGCAGAGGCGACACTGAAGCTTTCTTT

clone size: -
V gene: TRBV5-1
D gene: -
CDR3 length: 14
J gene: TRBJ2-3
CDR3 protein: CASSATPSEDTQYF
CDR3 DNA: TGCGCCAGCAGCGCTACACCCTCAGAAGATACGCAGTATTTT

clone size: -
V gene: TRBV7-2
D gene: TRBD2
CDR3 length: 16
J gene: TRBJ2-1
CDR3 protein: CASSFAPTSGANEQFF
CDR3 DNA: TGTGCCAGCAGCTTCGCCCCGACTAGCGGGGCCAATGAGCAGTTCTTC

clone size: -
V gene: TRBV21-1
D gene: -
CDR3 length: 20
J gene: TRBJ1-2
CDR3 protein: CASSDPEGPATSYDNYGYTF
CDR3 DNA: TGTGCCAGCAGCGATCCAGAAGGTCCAGCTACAAGCTACGACAACTATGGCTACACCTTC

clone size: -
V gene: TRBV2
D gene: TRBD2
CDR3 length: 15
J gene: TRBJ2-2
CDR3 protein: CASTGLAANTGELFF
CDR3 DNA: TGTGCCAGCACCGGACTAGCGGCGAACACCGGGGAGCTGTTTTTT

clone size: -
V gene: TRBV6-1
D gene: TRBD2
CDR3 length: 16
J gene: TRBJ2-3
CDR3 protein: CASSDLAGGSTDTQYF
CDR3 DNA: TGTGCCAGCAGTGACCTAGCGGGAGGAAGCACAGATACGCAGTATTTT

clone size: -
V gene: TRBV5-1
D gene: -
CDR3 length: 13
J gene: TRBJ1-1
CDR3 protein: CASSLLVNTEAFF
CDR3 DNA: TGCGCCAGCAGCTTACTAGTGAACACTGAAGCTTTCTTT

clone size: -
V gene: TRBV6-5
D gene: -
CDR3 length: 12
J gene: TRBJ1-5
CDR3 protein: CASLSGNQPQHF
CDR3 DNA: TGTGCCAGCTTAAGTGGCAATCAGCCCCAGCATTTT

clone size: -
V gene: TRBV10-3
D gene: -
CDR3 length: 14
J gene: TRBJ1-6
CDR3 protein: CAISEGGDNSPLHF
CDR3 DNA: TGTGCCATCAGTGAGGGAGGAGATAATTCACCCCTCCACTTT

clone size: -
V gene: TRBV5-4
D gene: -
CDR3 length: 13
J gene: TRBJ1-3
CDR3 protein: CASSAGQGNTIYF
CDR3 DNA: TGTGCCAGCAGCGCCGGACAGGGAAACACCATATATTTT

clone size: -
V gene: TRBV5-1
D gene: -
CDR3 length: 15
J gene: TRBJ2-3
CDR3 protein: CASSLGRGRTDTQYF
CDR3 DNA: TGCGCCAGCAGCTTGGGCAGGGGTCGCACAGATACGCAGTATTTT

clone size: -
V gene: TRBV5-5
D gene: -
CDR3 length: 13
J gene: TRBJ2-7
CDR3 protein: CASSFGTAQEQYF
CDR3 DNA: TGTGCCAGCAGCTTCGGGACGGCTCAAGAGCAGTACTTC

clone size: -
V gene: TRBV15
D gene: TRBD1
CDR3 length: 16
J gene: TRBJ1-2
CDR3 protein: CATSRAEPGGRYGYTF
CDR3 DNA: TGTGCCACCAGCAGAGCGGAGCCAGGGGGACGCTATGGCTACACCTTC

clone size: -
V gene: TRBV5-1
D gene: -
CDR3 length: 15
J gene: TRBJ2-7
CDR3 protein: CASSLRDGGTYEQYF
CDR3 DNA: TGCGCCAGCAGCCTGCGGGATGGTGGAACCTACGAGCAGTACTTC

clone size: -
V gene: TRBV7-3
D gene: -
CDR3 length: 14
J gene: TRBJ1-5
CDR3 protein: CASSPQRGNQPQHF
CDR3 DNA: TGTGCCAGCAGCCCCCAGAGGGGCAATCAGCCCCAGCATTTT

clone size: -
V gene: TRBV7-2
D gene: TRBD1
CDR3 length: 15
J gene: TRBJ1-2
CDR3 protein: CASSLAPGTDYGYTF
CDR3 DNA: TGTGCCAGCAGCCTTGCCCCCGGGACAGATTATGGCTACACCTTC

clone size: -
V gene: TRBV7-2
D gene: -
CDR3 length: 16
J gene: TRBJ2-1
CDR3 protein: CASSPQGRSSYNEQFF
CDR3 DNA: TGTGCCAGCAGCCCCCAGGGGCGGAGCTCCTACAATGAGCAGTTCTTC

clone size: -
V gene: TRBV27
D gene: TRBD2
CDR3 length: 17
J gene: TRBJ2-7
CDR3 protein: CASSPRTSGGAPYEQYF
CDR3 DNA: TGTGCCAGCAGTCCCCGAACTAGCGGGGGGGCCCCTTACGAGCAGTACTTC

clone size: -
V gene: TRBV7-9
D gene: TRBD1
CDR3 length: 17
J gene: TRBJ2-1
CDR3 protein: CASSLRASGQNYNEQFF
CDR3 DNA: TGTGCCAGCAGCCTCCGGGCCTCGGGACAGAACTACAATGAGCAGTTCTTC

clone size: -
V gene: TRBV5-5
D gene: -
CDR3 length: 13
J gene: TRBJ1-3
CDR3 protein: CASSHTAGNTIYF
CDR3 DNA: TGTGCCAGCAGCCATACTGCTGGAAACACCATATATTTT

clone size: -
V gene: TRBV7-2
D gene: -
CDR3 length: 14
J gene: TRBJ2-1
CDR3 protein: CASSLVRQAGGLFF
CDR3 DNA: TGTGCCAGCAGCTTAGTCCGTCAGGCAGGCGGACTGTTCTTC

clone size: -
V gene: TRBV19
D gene: -
CDR3 length: 11
J gene: TRBJ2-3
CDR3 protein: CASRAWDTQYF
CDR3 DNA: TGTGCCAGTAGAGCGTGGGATACGCAGTATTTT

clone size: once
V gene: TRBV6-5
D gene: TRBD1
CDR3 length: 13
J gene: TRBJ2-3
CDR3 protein: CASRPTGADTQYF
CDR3 DNA: TGTGCCAGCAGACCGACAGGGGCAGATACGCAGTATTTT